The 28 T cell receptor beta chains presented below share a single source sample, sequenced in a study of control samples from healthy donors and cancer patients. Only in-frame clones appear in the TCRdb table, and some are missing; sequencing was by immunoSEQ multiplex PCR. The sample consists of around 90,000 clones, just under 85% of them appearing once. Material: blood. The receptors were sampled from a man aged 25-45 years in good health.

The CDR3: CASSPIDRGRHEQYF. CDR3 coding DNA: TGTGCCAGCAGCCCGATAGACAGGGGGCGTCACGAGCAGTACTTC. This rearrangement joins TRBV14 to TRBJ2-7, with TRBD1 matching 10 bases. This CDR3 comprises 15 residues. Germline trimming cut 4 bases from V and 5 bases from J; bases unmatched to any gene: 8. Germline assignment: CDR1 SGHDN and CDR2 FVKESK.

The chain links TRBV19 to TRBJ1-1, with D hard to call. The CDR3 contains 16 residues. Trimming removed 7 bases at V and 0 bases at J, with 18 bases between. Per germline, CDR1 LNHDA and CDR2 SQIVND (reference sequence). The CDR3 DNA reads TGTGCCAGTACCTGGAGGGTTGGAGGGATGAACACTGAAGCTTTCTTT. As protein: CASTWRVGGMNTEAFF.

This clone was seen only a few times. V and J are TRBV7-6 and TRBJ2-4; D unclear. The V gene's germline CDR1 is SGHVS and CDR2 FNYEAQ. Deletions cut 1 base from V and 4 bases from J, with 5 bases between. The CDR3 spans 13 residues. The CDR3: CASSLDLKNIQYF. The CDR3 coding sequence is TGTGCCAGCAGCTTAGATTTAAAAAACATTCAGTACTTC. Using reference TRBV7-6 and TRBJ2-4 for the parts outside the CDR3, the full variable domain is GAGVSQSPRYKVTKRGQDVALRCDPISGHVSLYWYRQALGQGPEFLTYFNYEAQQDKSGLPNDRFSAERPEGSISTLTIQRTEQRDSAMYRCASSLDLKNIQYFGAGTRLSVL.

The gene calls are TRBV5-1 and TRBJ1-2; D is possibly TRBD1 (5 bases). The ends were cut back, 4 bases at V and 9 bases at J, with 16 bases in the middle. This CDR3 is built from 13 residues. Germline V lookup: CDR1 SGHRS, CDR2 YFSETQ. CDR3 sequence: CASSVTVFASYTF. CDR3 in DNA: TGCGCCAGCAGCGTGACAGTCTTCGCCAGCTACACCTTC.

The chain uses TRBV7-2 and TRBJ2-5; D unclear. Germline CDR1 reads SGHTA; CDR2 reads FQGNSA. V was trimmed by 2 bases and J by 4 bases, leaving 8 bases between them. CDR3 size: 13 residues. The CDR3 reads CASSLTWRETQYF. DNA of the CDR3: TGTGCCAGCAGCTTAACCTGGAGAGAGACCCAGTACTTC.

This CDR3 reads CASSMQVPNQPQHF. The CDR3 bases are TGTGCCAGTAGTATGCAGGTCCCAAATCAGCCCCAGCATTTT. The chain carries TRBV19 and TRBJ1-5; D is uncertain. V lost 3 bases to trimming and J lost 4 bases, with 10 bases between them. Per germline, CDR1 LNHDA and CDR2 SQIVND (reference sequence). CDR3 size: 14 residues.

The chain employs TRBV7-3 and TRBJ2-1, with D unclear. The CDR3 runs 13 residues. CDR1 and CDR2 (germline): SGHTA, FQGTGA. Between the trimmed V and J ends, which lost 1 base and 9 bases, there was a span of 10 bases. CDR3 nucleotides: TGTGCCAGCAGCTTAATAATAGGATCTGAGCAGTTCTTC. It is translated as CASSLIIGSEQFF.

This chain joins TRBV29-1 and TRBJ1-2; no clear D. This CDR3 region has 13 residues. Germline loops: CDR1 SQVTM, CDR2 ANQGSEA. V was trimmed by 1 base and J by 6 bases, leaving 12 bases between them. The DNA of the CDR3 is TGCAGCGTTGAAGGGGCGGGGTACAATGGCTACACCTTC. Residues: CSVEGAGYNGYTF.

This rearrangement joins TRBV5-6 to TRBJ1-1, with D possibly matching TRBD1 (6 bases). The ends were cut back, 4 bases at V and 0 bases at J, with 13 bases in the middle. The CDR3 length is 15 residues. Germline assignment: CDR1 SGHDT and CDR2 YYEEEE. The CDR3 DNA is TGTGCCAGCAGCCCAACCGGGACAATGAACACTGAAGCTTTCTTT. Amino acid sequence: CASSPTGTMNTEAFF.

The sample holds one count of this clone. This chain links TRBV19 with TRBJ2-3, with D possibly called TRBD1 or TRBD2 (5 bases each). The germline CDR1 and CDR2 sequences are LNHDA and SQIVND (reference sequence). Trimming left V 5 bases short and J 6 bases short, with 18 bases between. The CDR3 runs to 15 residues. CDR3 sequence (DNA): TGTGCCAGTAGTCCTGGGACGGGCAATGGGGATACGCAGTATTTT. Amino acid sequence: CASSPGTGNGDTQYF.

This chain joins TRBV19 and TRBJ2-7, with TRBD1 as a possible D gene (6 bases). This CDR3 has 14 residues. Per germline, CDR1 LNHDA and CDR2 SQIVND (reference sequence). Between the trimmed V and J ends, which lost 5 bases and 3 bases, there was a span of 14 bases. The CDR3 DNA reads as TGTGCCAGTAGTCCGACCGGGACATTCTACGAGCAGTACTTC. Its protein product is CASSPTGTFYEQYF.

This CDR3 reads CASSFTGGYGNTIYF. CDR3 coding DNA: TGTGCCAGCAGCTTCACAGGGGGCTATGGAAACACCATATATTTT. V and J are TRBV11-2 and TRBJ1-3; the match to TRBD1 covers 9 bases. V dropped 3 bases and J dropped 3; count of bases not matched to a gene: 3. CDR1 SGHAT and CDR2 FQNNGV come from the germline V gene. The CDR3 covers 15 residues.

The chain joins TRBV19 to TRBJ2-3, with a tentative D call TRBD2 (5 bases). Germline V gene data show CDR1 as LNHDA and CDR2 as SQIVND (reference sequence). The CDR3 runs 15 residues. V lost 3 bases to trimming and J lost 2 bases, with 12 bases between them. The CDR3 sequence is CASSIWAADTDTQYF. The CDR3 DNA reads TGTGCCAGTAGTATCTGGGCAGCGGACACAGATACGCAGTATTTT.

This sequence joins TRBV10-3 and TRBJ1-1; D unclear. Trimming stripped 4 bases from V and 8 bases from J, with 14 bases between. The CDR3 extends over 13 amino acids. In germline, CDR1 is ENHRY, CDR2 SYGVKD. As DNA, the CDR3 is TGTGCCATCAGTGCGCGGACGCCACCCGAAGCTTTCTTT. It translates to CAISARTPPEAFF.

The V and J genes are TRBV24-1 and TRBJ1-5, with 8 bases identical to TRBD1. Germline CDR1 is KGHDR and CDR2 is SFDVKD. V was clipped by 3 bases and J by 4 bases; unmatched bases: 7. CDR3 length: 16 residues. The CDR3 loop reads CATSDPGTGGNQPQHF. As DNA, the CDR3 is TGTGCCACCAGTGATCCCGGGACAGGAGGGAATCAGCCCCAGCATTTT.

The chain joins TRBV2 to TRBJ1-1, with 7 bases lining up with TRBD1. V trimming: 5 bases; J trimming: 5 bases; junction bases outside the gene matches: 8. CDR1 and CDR2 from the germline V gene are SNHLY and FYNNEI. The CDR3 runs to 14 residues. The CDR3 here is CASSILRGQTEAFF. CDR3 in DNA: TGTGCCAGCAGTATCCTGAGGGGGCAAACTGAAGCTTTCTTT. The full variable domain, completed using reference TRBV2 and TRBJ1-1, is EPEVTQTPSHQVTQMGQEVILRCVPISNHLYFYWYRQILGQKVEFLVSFYNNEISEKSEIFDDQFSVERPDGSNFTLKIRSTKLEDSAMYFCASSILRGQTEAFFGQGTRLTVV.

The rearrangement joins TRBV30 to TRBJ2-1; 7 bases align to TRBD2. In germline, CDR1 is GTSNPN, CDR2 SVGIG (reference sequence). Trimming at V came to 4 bases and at J to 0 bases, leaving 9 bases not matched to a gene. The CDR3 length is 16 residues. The CDR3 loop is CAWTQWGTTSYNEQFF. The CDR3 DNA is TGTGCCTGGACCCAATGGGGGACTACCTCCTACAATGAGCAGTTCTTC.

V and J are TRBV30 and TRBJ2-1, with 9 bases identical to TRBD1. Per germline, CDR1 GTSNPN and CDR2 SVGIG (reference sequence). The CDR3 totals 16 residues. V shed 2 bases, J shed 3 bases, and the junction held 8 bases outside the gene matches. CDR3 in DNA: TGTGCCTGGAGTTCCGGGACAGGGACCTTCTACAATGAGCAGTTCTTC. This translates into CAWSSGTGTFYNEQFF.

CDR3 loop: CAWSVRAKTEAFF. CDR3 bases: TGTGCCTGGAGTGTGAGGGCTAAGACTGAAGCTTTCTTT. The chain carries TRBV30 and TRBJ1-1; unclear D gene. V lost 0 bases to trimming and J lost 5 bases, with 10 bases between them. Germline values: CDR1 GTSNPN, CDR2 SVGIG (reference sequence). The CDR3 spans 13 residues. The whole variable domain, remainder taken from reference TRBV30 and TRBJ1-1, is SQTIHQWPATLVQPVGSPLSLECTVEGTSNPNLYWYRQAAGRGLQLLFYSVGIGQISSEVPQNLSASRPQDRQFILSSKKLLLSDSGFYLCAWSVRAKTEAFFGQGTRLTVV.

This clone was detected a few times. The chain recombines TRBV2 with TRBJ1-1; tentatively, D is TRBD1 (5 bases). There are 13 residues in the CDR3. The V end lost 11 bases, the J end lost 1 base, and 14 bases lay between the germline ends. CDR1 is SNHLY, CDR2 FYNNEI, per germline. The CDR3 reads CAGAGTWNTEAFF. CDR3 nucleotides: TGTGCCGGGGCCGGGACTTGGAACACTGAAGCTTTCTTT.

The chain is built from TRBV15 and TRBJ2-4; D is undetermined. Trimming shortened V by 0 bases and J by 2 bases, and 8 bases separated the two germline ends. The CDR3 loop spans 15 amino acids. Germline CDR1 is LNHNV and CDR2 is YYDKDF (reference sequence). CDR3 sequence reads: CATSRDLGSKNIQYF. The DNA for the CDR3 is TGTGCCACCAGCAGAGACTTAGGGTCCAAAAACATTCAGTACTTC.

J is TRBJ2-7 and V is TRBV7-8; maybe TRBD1 (6 bases). The germline CDR1 and CDR2 sequences are SGHVS and FQNEAQ. V lost 3 bases and J lost 6, with 12 bases in between. This CDR3 has 13 residues. In nucleotides, the CDR3 is TGTGCCAGCAGCTTCCCAGGGGTGCCCGAGCAGTACTTC. It specifies CASSFPGVPEQYF.

The chain carries TRBV5-4 and TRBJ2-3, with TRBD2 as a possible D gene (5 bases). The CDR3 runs 15 residues. Germline CDR1 SGHNT, CDR2 YYREEE (reference sequence). The V end was cut by 2 bases, the J end by 4 bases, with 14 bases between. DNA of the CDR3: TGTGCCAGCAGCTTCCCCGGGGATAGGGCAGATACGCAGTATTTT. The encoded protein is CASSFPGDRADTQYF.

The chain recombines TRBV6-5 with TRBJ2-2, with 9 bases aligning to TRBD2. V lost 6 bases and J lost 1; bases outside the gene matches: 0. The CDR3 extends over 14 amino acids. Germline CDR1 MNHEY, CDR2 SVGAGI. In DNA, the CDR3 is TGTGCCAGCAGGACTAGCGGGAACACCGGGGAGCTGTTTTTT. Translated: CASRTSGNTGELFF.

The J gene is TRBJ2-7, the V gene TRBV18; D gene uncertain. The CDR3 contains 16 residues. CDR1 and CDR2 from the germline V gene are KGHSH and LQKENI. V was pared by 5 bases and J by 2 bases, with 19 bases between. CDR3 protein: CASSVADRTQPYEQYF. In nucleotides, the CDR3 is TGTGCCAGCTCAGTGGCCGACCGGACCCAACCCTACGAGCAGTACTTC.

In DNA, the CDR3 is TGCGCCAGCAGCTTGGACACCAATCAGCCCCAGCATTTT. This codes for CASSLDTNQPQHF. The gene calls are TRBV5-1 and TRBJ1-5, with unresolved D. The CDR3 contains 13 residues. Germline CDR1 and CDR2: SGHRS and YFSETQ. V was pared by 0 bases and J by 3 bases, with 4 bases between. The full variable domain, completed using reference TRBV5-1 and TRBJ1-5, is KAGVTQTPRYLIKTRGQQVTLSCSPISGHRSVSWYQQTPGQGLQFLFEYFSETQRNKGNFPGRFSGRQFSNSRSEMNVSTLELGDSALYLCASSLDTNQPQHFGDGTRLSIL.

The CDR3 bases are TGTGCCAGCAGCCCCGGGACAGATCCGGGCACCGGGGAGCTGTTTTTT. Translation: CASSPGTDPGTGELFF. The rearrangement links TRBV9 to TRBJ2-2, with 7 bases matching TRBD1. The germline V gene has CDR1 SGDLS and CDR2 YYNGEE. The CDR3 runs 16 residues. J lost 4 bases, V lost 4 bases, and 10 bases had no gene match.

This sequence joins TRBV5-8 and TRBJ2-7; TRBD2 might be the D (5 bases). CDR1 is SGHTS, CDR2 YDEGEE, per germline. The CDR3 has 13 amino acids. The V gene lost 0 bases and the J gene lost 7 bases, with 11 bases spanning the gap. As DNA, the CDR3 is TGTGCCAGCAGCTTGGAGGCTCGGGGAGAGCAGTACTTC. As protein: CASSLEARGEQYF.